This T cell receptor beta chain was sequenced during a study of beta chain features in type 1 diabetes. Every isolated RNA sample was fully reverse transcribed, so sequencing captured expressed TCRB transcripts. Here immunoSEQ multiplex PCR was the method, and the copy in TCRdb shows in-frame clones only, minus some. The sample yields 500,000 to 700,000 clones, around a sixth seen once. CDR1 and CDR2 (germline): LGHNA, YNFKEQ. The V end was cut by 0 bases, the J end by 0 bases, with 12 bases between. The CDR3 extends over 17 amino acids. This sequence was found in a young man in good health. Sequenced material: naive CD4+ T cells from blood. The chain has TRBV4-2 and TRBJ1-5; D perhaps matches TRBD1 (6 bases). The CDR3 DNA reads as TGTGCCAGCAGCCAAGATTTAGGGGGGCCTAGCAATCAGCCCCAGCATTTT. This translates into CASSQDLGGPSNQPQHF.